This TCR beta chain was identified in a study of control samples from healthy donors and cancer patients. CDR3 length: 14 residues. Trimming took off 1 base at V and 5 bases at J, with 10 bases between the two ends. The germline gives CDR1 SGHNT, CDR2 YYREEE (reference sequence). Measured with immunoSEQ multiplex PCR; TCRdb has only the in-frame clones, and not every one. This sample has under 65,000 clones, with approximately 89% found just once. This receptor was obtained from a woman in her sixties or seventies with lung cancer. The rearrangement links TRBV5-4 to TRBJ2-4; D gene ambiguous. Sequencing input: PBMCs. CDR3 in amino acids: CASSLSTLENIQYF. CDR3 bases: TGTGCCAGCAGCTTGTCGACGCTAGAAAACATTCAGTACTTC.